What follows are 26 T cell receptor beta chains derived from one specimen sequenced in a study of T-cell reconstitution after alpha-beta-depleted transplantation in children. Construction of the TCRbeta library involved unique molecular identifiers. TCRdb independently ran MiXCR on the PCR reads; one entry per CDR3 protein. The sample lists 600,000 to 700,000 distinct CDR3 sequences, around a sixth occurring once. The sample in question was PBMCs from the stem cell graft donor, obtained from the stem cell graft. The receptor set was obtained from a human donor who donated a stem cell graft to a child with acute myeloid leukemia.

The rearrangement joins TRBV25-1 to TRBJ1-1, with D perhaps matching TRBD1 (5 bases). This CDR3 spans 16 amino acids. CDR1 and CDR2 (germline): MGHDK, SYGVNS. The V gene lost 6 bases and the J gene lost 5 bases, with 22 bases spanning the gap. The CDR3 loop reads CASRRTRGSVGTEAFF. CDR3 sequence (DNA): TGTGCCAGCAGACGAACCCGGGGCTCTGTGGGTACTGAAGCTTTCTTT.

The rearrangement links TRBV29-1 to TRBJ2-1; D remains ambiguous. CDR3 length equals 11 residues. In germline, CDR1 is SQVTM, CDR2 ANQGSEA. V lost 3 bases and J 8 bases, leaving 8 bases between the germline ends. For the CDR3, the DNA is TGCAGCGTTGATAGGGTCGATGAGCAGTTCTTC. This codes for CSVDRVDEQFF.

This clonotype appeared many times. The chain uses TRBV29-1 and TRBJ2-2, with a possible D match to TRBD1 (6 bases). V lost 4 bases, J lost 6 bases, and 30 bases lay in between. CDR1 and CDR2 (germline): SQVTM, ANQGSEA. The CDR3 consists of 19 residues. CDR3: CSVVGFGTKQGRDAGELFF. In DNA, the CDR3 is TGCAGCGTTGTCGGATTTGGTACGAAACAGGGCAGAGATGCCGGGGAGCTGTTTTTT.

This clonotype was observed at least ten times. This chain connects TRBV29-1 to TRBJ1-5; no reliable D call. The CDR3 covers 12 residues. V dropped 7 bases and J dropped 8 bases, with 15 bases sitting between them. CDR1 SQVTM and CDR2 ANQGSEA come from the germline V gene. CDR3 protein: CSEGSGFEPQHF. CDR3 DNA: TGCAGCGAAGGATCAGGATTTGAGCCCCAGCATTTT.

V gene TRBV7-8 combines with J gene TRBJ2-7; D is ambiguous. The germline gives CDR1 SGHVS, CDR2 FQNEAQ. The V end was cut by 1 base, the J end by 4 bases, with 17 bases between. CDR3 length: 16 amino acids. The CDR3 loop is CASSLDRPGPGYEQYF. CDR3 sequence (DNA): TGTGCCAGCAGCTTAGACCGGCCAGGACCGGGTTACGAGCAGTACTTC.

This clonotype was found a few times. J is TRBJ2-2 and V is TRBV20-1; perhaps TRBD1 as D (5 bases). There are 15 residues in the CDR3. Germline V gene sequence: CDR1 DFQATT, CDR2 SNEGSKA (reference sequence). V lost 0 bases, J lost 4 bases, and 12 bases lay in between. This CDR3 is CSARDLQESTGELFF. For the CDR3, the DNA is TGCAGTGCTAGAGATCTACAGGAAAGCACCGGGGAGCTGTTTTTT.

This clonotype was observed many times. The CDR3 reads CSVWGRGDYEQYF. The CDR3 nucleotides are TGCAGCGTCTGGGGACGGGGGGACTACGAGCAGTACTTC. The gene calls are TRBV29-1 and TRBJ2-7; 7 nucleotides line up with TRBD2. This CDR3 is 13 amino acids long. Germline CDR1 and CDR2: SQVTM and ANQGSEA. V was pared by 6 bases and J by 3 bases, with 8 bases of the junction left unmatched.

This clonotype came up a few times. V gene TRBV13 combines with J gene TRBJ1-1; D is unresolved. Germline V gene sequence: CDR1 PRHDT, CDR2 FYEKMQ (reference sequence). This CDR3 spans 16 amino acids. The V end lost 0 bases, the J end lost 2 bases, and 13 bases lay between the germline ends. As DNA, the CDR3 is TGTGCCAGCAGCTTAGGCCGGACGGCCTCCAACACTGAAGCTTTCTTT. Translating gives CASSLGRTASNTEAFF.

In this sample, this clonotype turned up a few times. This chain joins TRBV7-2 and TRBJ2-2; D is ambiguous. Germline assignment: CDR1 SGHTA and CDR2 FQGNSA. CDR3 size: 15 residues. Trimming removed 0 bases at V and 5 bases at J, with 10 bases between. The CDR3 DNA is TGTGCCAGCAGCTTAGCAACCCCATCGACCGGGGAGCTGTTTTTT. Protein sequence: CASSLATPSTGELFF.

This clonotype was detected ten times or more. The chain employs TRBV20-1 and TRBJ1-1; perhaps TRBD1 as D (5 bases). The germline gives CDR1 DFQATT, CDR2 SNEGSKA (reference sequence). The CDR3 consists of 14 residues. V lost 6 bases to trimming and J lost 4 bases, with 18 bases between them. CDR3 bases: TGCAGTGCCCGGCGGGGGGTAGGGAGCACTGAAGCTTTCTTT. Translating gives CSARRGVGSTEAFF.

This clonotype has a handful of counts. The chain carries TRBV20-1 and TRBJ1-3; the D is unclear. V gave up 3 bases and J gave up 4 bases, with 16 bases separating them. CDR3 length: 15 residues. Germline lookup yields CDR1 DFQATT and CDR2 SNEGSKA (reference sequence). The CDR3 coding sequence is TGCAGTGCTAGTCCCTGGGCCTTCCAAGGAAACACCATATATTTT. Translation gives CSASPWAFQGNTIYF.

The chain combines TRBV23-1 with TRBJ2-7; the D call may be TRBD1 or TRBD2 (6 bases each). TRBV23-1 is annotated as an ORF whose role is uncertain. V lost 0 bases and J 0 bases, leaving 9 bases between the germline ends. There are 15 residues in the CDR3. The CDR3 reads CASSQSAGHSYEQYV. The CDR3 DNA is TGCGCCAGCAGTCAATCGGCGGGACACTCCTACGAGCAGTACGTC.

This clonotype turned up a few times. This chain joins TRBV2 and TRBJ2-2; no clear D. The V end was cut by 7 bases, the J end by 1 base, with 4 bases between. Germline CDR1 is SNHLY and CDR2 is FYNNEI. This CDR3 spans 12 amino acids. The CDR3 protein is CASIENTGELFF. The CDR3 DNA reads as TGTGCCAGCATTGAGAACACCGGGGAGCTGTTTTTT.

This clonotype was seen only a few times. This chain joins TRBV12-3 or TRBV12-4 and TRBJ1-1; TRBD1 is a possible D gene (5 bases). V was pared by 1 base and J by 11 bases, with 14 bases between. This CDR3 is built from 13 residues. Here the CDR3 reads CASSLDGGNSAFF. CDR3 nucleotides: TGTGCCAGCAGTTTAGATGGGGGTAACTCGGCTTTCTTT.

The chain couples TRBV20-1 to TRBJ1-5; D is ambiguous. The CDR3 length is 13 residues. CDR1 is DFQATT, CDR2 SNEGSKA, per germline (reference sequence). Trimming removed 3 bases at V and 1 base at J, with 7 bases between. In DNA form, the CDR3 reads TGCAGTGCTAGGGACGCCAGCAATCAGCCCCAGCATTTT. Its protein is CSARDASNQPQHF.

The chain joins TRBV28 to TRBJ2-5; TRBD1 might be the D (6 bases). CDR1 and CDR2 (germline): MDHEN, SYDVKM. V dropped 5 bases and J dropped 5 bases, with 12 bases sitting between them. The CDR3 consists of 13 residues. CDR3 region: CASSLQGWETQYF. The DNA of the CDR3 is TGTGCCAGCAGTCTACAGGGATGGGAGACCCAGTACTTC.

This clonotype was observed at least ten times. The chain uses TRBV5-6 and TRBJ2-5, with a possible D match to TRBD1 (5 bases). The ends were cut back, 0 bases at V and 5 bases at J, with 14 bases in the middle. CDR1 and CDR2 from the germline V gene are SGHDT and YYEEEE. The CDR3 is 15 residues long. The CDR3 region has the DNA TGTGCCAGCAGCTTGGCCAAAGGTCAGGGCGAGACCCAGTACTTC. This sequence encodes CASSLAKGQGETQYF.

V gene TRBV12-3 or TRBV12-4 combines with J gene TRBJ1-1; D possibly corresponds to TRBD1 (5 bases). The CDR3 is made up of 13 amino acids. Trimming left V 6 bases short and J 5 bases short, with 13 bases between. The CDR3 nucleotides are TGTGCCAGCAGACGTACTGACAGTACTGAAGCTTTCTTT. Protein sequence: CASRRTDSTEAFF.

Points on this clonotype: Relative to the germline gene, one junction end is altered; a read error may explain this. This sequence joins TRBV6-5 and TRBJ1-1; no firm D call. Germline CDR1 and CDR2: MNHEY and SVGAGI. The CDR3 contains 13 residues. The CDR3 spells CASSYGVNTEALF. CDR3 coding DNA: TGTGCCAGCAGTTACGGAGTGAACACTGAAGCTCTCTTT.

This clonotype occurred many times. The rearrangement uses TRBV29-1 and TRBJ2-2; a possible D gene is TRBD1 (5 bases). CDR1 and CDR2 (germline): SQVTM, ANQGSEA. The CDR3 loop spans 12 amino acids. Trimming removed 3 bases from V and 5 bases from J, with 7 bases in between. The CDR3 here is CSVDRETGELFF. CDR3 bases: TGCAGCGTTGACAGGGAAACCGGGGAGCTGTTTTTT.

The CDR3 region has the DNA TGTGCCAGCAGCGATTCGGACAGGGGATTCGACGAGCAGTACTTC. Amino acid sequence: CASSDSDRGFDEQYF. This chain uses TRBV7-9 with TRBJ2-7, with TRBD1 identical over 9 bases. The ends lost 5 bases at V and 5 bases at J; junction bases unmatched: 10. This CDR3 region has 15 residues. From germline, CDR1 is SEHNR and CDR2 FQNEAQ (reference sequence).

The chain recombines TRBV24-1 with TRBJ2-2, with a tentative D call TRBD2 (6 bases). This CDR3 contains 16 residues. Trimming took off 0 bases at V and 6 bases at J, with 13 bases between the two ends. Germline assignment: CDR1 KGHDR and CDR2 SFDVKD. The CDR3 loop is CATSDLGDSRAGELFF. DNA of the CDR3: TGTGCCACCAGTGATTTGGGGGACTCTAGGGCCGGGGAGCTGTTTTTT.

The table lists this clonotype with a few counts. The rearrangement links TRBV7-3 to TRBJ1-6; 8 positions agree with TRBD1. In germline, CDR1 is SGHTA, CDR2 FQGTGA. V lost 5 bases and J lost 8; bases outside the gene matches: 8. The CDR3 is 15 residues long. The CDR3 DNA reads TGTGCCAGCAGCGCGTCAGGGGGCGCGGATTCACCCCTCCACTTT. This sequence encodes CASSASGGADSPLHF. Based on the CDR3 plus reference TRBV7-3 and TRBJ1-6, the full variable domain is GAGVSQTPSNKVTEKGKYVELRCDPISGHTALYWYRQSLGQGPEFLIYFQGTGAADDSGLPNDRFFAVRPEGSVSTLKIQRTERGDSAVYLCASSASGGADSPLHFGNGTRLTVT.

Many counts were recorded for this clonotype. This chain joins TRBV29-1 and TRBJ1-4; D ambiguous. In germline, CDR1 is SQVTM, CDR2 ANQGSEA. V lost 3 bases to trimming and J lost 4 bases, with 3 bases between them. This CDR3 comprises 11 residues. CDR3 protein: CSVDRNEKLFF. CDR3 DNA sequence: TGCAGCGTTGACCGTAATGAAAAACTGTTTTTT.

This clonotype was recorded many times. This chain joins TRBV29-1 and TRBJ2-7; TRBD1 agrees at 8 bases. The CDR3 has 13 amino acids. V lost 7 bases to trimming and J lost 2 bases; unmatched junction nucleotides: 7. The germline gives CDR1 SQVTM, CDR2 ANQGSEA. CDR3 amino acids: CSATPTGAYEQYF. The CDR3, as DNA: TGCAGCGCGACGCCGACAGGGGCCTACGAGCAGTACTTC.

The table lists this clonotype with many counts. The chain recombines TRBV20-1 with TRBJ2-3, with no clear D. The CDR3 consists of 16 residues. Germline V CDR1 and CDR2: DFQATT, SNEGSKA (reference sequence). V gave up 0 bases and J gave up 0 bases, with 13 bases separating them. The CDR3 reads CSARDLGGPSTDTQYF. CDR3 in DNA: TGCAGTGCTAGAGATCTAGGTGGGCCTAGCACAGATACGCAGTATTTT.